This entry concerns a single T cell receptor (beta chain). This clone was observed a single time. Its antigen is unknown. Base qualities are missing; no much larger clone stands one base away. Relative to germline, V is 6 bases shorter and J is 5 bases shorter, with 15 bases between their ends. The CDR3 numbers 13 residues from cysteine through phenylalanine. The DNA shown is the 39-base CDR3, in frame from base 1. From a lookup of the germline V gene, CDR1 and CDR2 are SQVTM and ANQGSEA. Using the immunoSEQ Assay at Adaptive Biotechnologies, the researchers immunosequenced TCRbeta CDR3 regions from the extracted DNA. Turning to the authors' computational methods: To quantify the absolute abundance of each unique TCRbeta CDR3, sequences were collapsed and filtered. Clonality was defined as 1 minus Pielou's evenness, computed on productive in-frame rearrangements only. Regional overlap tracked the top 100 nucleotide rearrangements across paired samples, with Morisita index comparing paired versus unrelated samples. Convergence of nucleotide rearrangements onto identical amino acid sequences was assessed with the immunoSEQ Rearrangement Details tool. Held by TCRdb, this immuneACCESS table contains in-frame sequences only and omits some clones. Under half of the omission traces to an unresolved V gene where checked; the cause of the rest is unknown. Clone size and the V and J calls come from that table; the DNA yielded D and trimming. The sample records about 2,300 clones, roughly 40% of which are singletons. Clones ranked in the top ten supply about 15% of the sample.

This specimen belongs to a study of CXCR4 blockade with PD-1 therapy in pancreatic cancer (dated by TCRdb to between 2017 and 2020). About the study as a whole: The study combined multiplex immunohistochemistry and TCRbeta immunosequencing of resected pancreatic ductal adenocarcinoma with ex vivo slice culture testing PD-1 and CXCR4 blockade. Two geographically distinct regions were TCR-sequenced from each of about 6 tumors to assess intratumoral heterogeneity. Findings and caveats that apply to the study as a whole: The frequency of each amino acid clone correlated strongly with the number of distinct nucleotide rearrangements encoding that clone, suggesting convergent selection driven by common tumor antigens. Tumors had clonal expansion, with a mean productive clonality of approximately 0.13 compared with roughly 0.05 in healthy blood, yet clonality showed no correlation with survival. Because only TCRbeta chains were sequenced, true antigen-specificity overlap of convergent dominant clones was left unconfirmed pending paired alpha-beta single-cell sequencing.

The archived tumor blocks came from patients who had not received neoadjuvant therapy before resection. In the preserved-tissue arm, the study used around 33 surgical resection samples taken from some 22 pancreatic ductal adenocarcinoma patients who had not previously been treated. For the resection arm, DNA was extracted from ten 5-micron curls of FFPE tumor adjacent to the multiplex immunohistochemistry slide. The clonotype originates from a human donor with pancreatic ductal adenocarcinoma. The sequence joins TRBV29-1 to TRBJ2-3, and perhaps TRBD2 as D gene, on 5 matching bases. The source material was tumor tissue. Read as DNA, the sequence is TGCAGCGTAGACTACGATTTACGAGATACGCAGTATTTT. It translates to CSVDYDLRDTQYF.